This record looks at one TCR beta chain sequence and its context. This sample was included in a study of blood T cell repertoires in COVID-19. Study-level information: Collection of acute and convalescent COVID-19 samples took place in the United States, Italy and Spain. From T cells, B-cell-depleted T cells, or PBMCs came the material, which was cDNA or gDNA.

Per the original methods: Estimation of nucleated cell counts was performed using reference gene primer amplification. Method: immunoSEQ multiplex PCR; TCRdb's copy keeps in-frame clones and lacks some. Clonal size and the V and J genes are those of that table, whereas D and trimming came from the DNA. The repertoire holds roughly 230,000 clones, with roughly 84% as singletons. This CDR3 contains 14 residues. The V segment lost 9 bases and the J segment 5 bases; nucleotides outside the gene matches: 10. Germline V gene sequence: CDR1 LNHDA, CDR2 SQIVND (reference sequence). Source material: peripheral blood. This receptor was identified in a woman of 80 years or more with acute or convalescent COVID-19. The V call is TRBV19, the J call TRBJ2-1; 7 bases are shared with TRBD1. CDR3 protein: CASFGGQDNNEQFF. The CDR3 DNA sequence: TGTGCCAGCTTTGGAGGACAGGACAACAATGAGCAGTTCTTC.